This is a list of T cell receptor beta chains from one sample in a study of blood T cell repertoires in COVID-19. Repertoires were generated with immunoSEQ multiplex PCR, while TCRdb's copy carries only in-frame clones and drops some. This table has about 190,000 clones, 88% appearing once. Sequenced: peripheral blood. The receptors here all came from a man aged 25-45 years with acute or convalescent COVID-19. CDR3s include the opening cysteine and the closing phenylalanine or tryptophan. The D gene is left open where the match is weak. Clone size is stated in some rows and not others, as once, few, many or a class when expanded.

NA	TRBV30	NA	TRBJ2-1	TGTGCCTGGACGGCCTACAATGAGCAGTTCTTC	CAWTAYNEQFF
NA	TRBV7-9	NA	TRBJ1-5	TGTGCCAGCAGCTTTTCGGGTCAGCCCCAGCATTTT	CASSFSGQPQHF
NA	TRBV28	NA	TRBJ1-4	TGTGCCAGCAGCTCTGTCCGCGAGGAAAAACTGTTTTTT	CASSSVREEKLFF
TRBD1	TRBV3-1/TRBV3-2	NA	TRBJ2-7	TGTGCCAGCAGCCTGATGGACAGGGGGAGCGAGCAGTACTTC	CASSLMDRGSEQYF
NA	TRBV20-1	NA	TRBJ2-3	TGCAGTGCTAGTCCGGTCAGGGCGGGATTTAGCACAGATACGCAGTATTTT	CSASPVRAGFSTDTQYF
NA	TRBV19	NA	TRBJ2-3	TGTGCCAGTAGTAGCACTTTGAGGAACTCGGATACGCAGTATTTT	CASSSTLRNSDTQYF
NA	TRBV10-1	NA	TRBJ2-2	TGCGCCAGCAGTTGGGACTGGACCGGGGAGCTGTTTTTT	CASSWDWTGELFF
TRBD2	TRBV7-9	NA	TRBJ2-7	TGTGCCAGCAGCTTAGGGGGCGGGGCTAGCGGGATCCTCTCCTACGAGCAGTACTTC	CASSLGGGASGILSYEQYF
NA	TRBV6-5	NA	TRBJ2-1	TGTGCCAGCAAATCAATCAATGAGCAGTTCTTC	CASKSINEQFF
NA	TRBV15	once	TRBJ2-7	TGTGCCACCAGCAGAGATCTAAATACAGGCGAGCAGTACTTC	CATSRDLNTGEQYF
NA	TRBV5-8	once	TRBJ2-1	TGTGCCAGCAGCCGGCTAGGAGGCGGGCACACCAATGAGCAGTTCTTC	CASSRLGGGHTNEQFF
TRBD1	TRBV28	NA	TRBJ2-5	TGTGCCAGCACGAAAGACAGGGGAATCCTGACCCAGTACTTC	CASTKDRGILTQYF
TRBD1	TRBV19	NA	TRBJ1-6	TGTGCCACTCGAACCGGGACAGGTATCGGTTCGGGGAATTCACCCCTCCACTTT	CATRTGTGIGSGNSPLHF
NA	TRBV4-1	NA	TRBJ1-2	TGCGCCAGCAGCCAAGCCCAGGGGCGAATTTTTGGCTACACCTTC	CASSQAQGRIFGYTF
TRBD1	TRBV7-8	NA	TRBJ1-4	TGTGCCAGCAGTCGATTCGACAGGGCCTACGAAAAACTGTTTTTT	CASSRFDRAYEKLFF
NA	TRBV12-3/TRBV12-4	NA	TRBJ1-1	TGTGCCAGCAGAGGGGGTATGAACACTGAAGCTTTCTTT	CASRGGMNTEAFF